Shown below are 10 T cell receptor beta chains from a single sample sequenced in a study of blood T cells in healthy people across ages. A J-beta primer mix and a sample-barcoded 5' primer were used in a second PCR of about 7 to 12 cycles. From the 5' RACE reads, TCRdb called clonotypes with MiXCR, one entry per CDR3 protein. This table holds about 830,000 distinct CDR3 sequences, roughly 64% found once. Sequencing used blood. All receptors come from a man younger than 40 in good health.

This rearrangement joins TRBV29-1 to TRBJ2-7; maybe TRBD1 (7 bases). The V end lost 0 bases, the J end lost 4 bases, and 13 bases lay between the germline ends. Germline values: CDR1 SQVTM, CDR2 ANQGSEA. The length of the CDR3 is 14 residues. DNA for the CDR3: TGCAGCGTTGAAGAGTTCGCAGGGGGGTACGAGCAGTACTTC. Amino acids: CSVEEFAGGYEQYF.

This clonotype has a handful of counts. The rearrangement links TRBV6-1 to TRBJ1-2, with a possible D match to TRBD1 (6 bases). The length of the CDR3 is 13 residues. Germline lookup yields CDR1 MNHNS and CDR2 SASEGT. V gave up 5 bases and J gave up 3 bases, with 10 bases separating them. The CDR3 region has the DNA TGTGCCAGCAGTTTGGACAGTCACTATGGCTACACCTTC. Encoded protein: CASSLDSHYGYTF.

The V gene is TRBV9, the J gene TRBJ2-1, with 11 positions matching TRBD2. The J segment lost 2 bases and the V segment lost 4 bases, leaving 2 bases of the junction unmatched. The CDR3 runs 15 residues. Germline CDR1 and CDR2: SGDLS and YYNGEE. The CDR3 spells CASSQLAGAYNEQFF. The CDR3 coding sequence is TGTGCCAGCAGCCAACTAGCGGGAGCCTACAATGAGCAGTTCTTC.

Of note for this clonotype: The junction and the germline gene differ at one end; a read error may be behind it. The chain joins TRBV10-3 to TRBJ2-3; perhaps TRBD1 as D (5 bases). Germline V CDR1 and CDR2: ENHRY, SYGVKD. This CDR3 contains 13 residues. As DNA, the CDR3 is TGTGCCATCATGATACCGAGCACAGGTACGCAGTATTTT. Protein product: CAIMIPSTGTQYF.

This clonotype has a count of ten or more. This chain links TRBV20-1 with TRBJ2-5, with 8 bases lining up with TRBD2. CDR3 length: 14 amino acids. Looked up from germline, CDR1 is DFQATT and CDR2 is SNEGSKA (reference sequence). With 3 bases clipped from V and 6 bases from J, the junction kept 9 bases outside the gene matches. CDR3 sequence reads: CSASQVGGAKTQYF. The CDR3 bases are TGCAGTGCTAGCCAAGTCGGGGGGGCGAAGACCCAGTACTTC.

The rearrangement joins TRBV6-6 to TRBJ2-1; unclear D gene. This CDR3 is built from 10 residues. The V gene's germline CDR1 is MNHNY and CDR2 SVGAGI (reference sequence). V lost 6 bases to trimming and J lost 13 bases, with 10 bases between them. CDR3 nucleotide sequence: TGTGCCAGCAGGGAAGAGACCCAGTTCTTC. Its protein product is CASREETQFF.

The table lists this clonotype with a few counts. This rearrangement joins TRBV7-2 to TRBJ2-7, with 9 bases lining up with TRBD2. CDR3 length: 18 residues. Germline loops: CDR1 SGHTA, CDR2 FQGNSA. After removal of 5 bases from V and 1 base from J, the junction contained 15 bases not matched to a gene. For the CDR3, the DNA is TGTGCCAGCAGCCAAAATCCCTCCCTGGGACTAGCTTCCTACGAGCAGTACTTC. Its translation is CASSQNPSLGLASYEQYF.

Points on this clonotype: The junction departs from the called germline gene at one end, perhaps through a read error. The rearrangement joins TRBV28 to TRBJ2-1; D is possibly TRBD2 (5 bases). Germline-derived CDR1 and CDR2 are MDHEN and SYDVKM. This CDR3 has 14 residues. The CDR3 here is CASMGRPDYNERFF. CDR3 DNA: TGTGCCAGCATGGGCAGGCCAGACTACAATGAGCGGTTCTTC.

The rearrangement uses TRBV6-4 and TRBJ2-2; D unresolved. Germline V gives CDR1 MRHNA, CDR2 SNTAGT. Trimming removed 3 bases from V and 3 bases from J, with 5 bases in between. This CDR3 comprises 13 residues. The CDR3 nucleotides read TGTGCCAGCAGTGAGAAGGACACCGGGGAGCTGTTTTTT. Translating it yields CASSEKDTGELFF.

This clonotype appeared a few times. V and J are TRBV7-9 and TRBJ2-7; D is unclear. The CDR3 length is 12 residues. Germline-derived CDR1 and CDR2 are SEHNR and FQNEAQ (reference sequence). V was clipped by 7 bases and J by 4 bases, with 11 bases between them. CDR3 protein: CASNSEKYEQYF. The CDR3 DNA sequence: TGTGCCAGCAACTCAGAAAAATACGAGCAGTACTTC.